Listed here are 3 T cell receptor beta chains from one sample, sequenced in a study of siplizumab effects on memory and regulatory T cells. Clones were read by immunoSEQ multiplex PCR, and TCRdb kept only the in-frame ones, dropping some. The sample yields tens of thousands of clones, about 90% seen once. Specimen: naive CD8+ T cells sorted from blood. These receptors originate from a human donor in good health.

This clone was detected once. This rearrangement joins TRBV4-1 to TRBJ2-1, with TRBD2 matching over 9 bases. The CDR3 has 16 amino acids. The V and J ends lost 2 bases and 3 bases, in that order; junction bases with no gene match: 5. The germline V gene encodes CDR1 MGHRA and CDR2 YSYEKL. CDR3 amino acids: CASSQLSSGSYNEQFF. In DNA, the CDR3 is TGCGCCAGCAGCCAACTAAGTAGCGGGAGCTACAATGAGCAGTTCTTC.

V and J are TRBV11-2 and TRBJ2-7; D remains unclear. Germline CDR1 reads SGHAT; CDR2 reads FQNNGV. The CDR3 loop spans 12 amino acids. The germline V and J ends were trimmed by 2 bases and 2 bases, with 4 bases remaining between them. The DNA for the CDR3 is TGTGCCAGCAGCTTACTCCCCTACGAGCAGTACTTC. It translates to CASSLLPYEQYF.

The gene calls are TRBV7-2 and TRBJ1-4; weak D call: TRBD1 (6 bases). V was trimmed by 4 bases and J by 4 bases, leaving 16 bases between them. The length of the CDR3 is 16 residues. Germline V gene data show CDR1 as SGHTA and CDR2 as FQGNSA. Written as DNA, the CDR3 is TGTGCCAGCAGCTCCGCAGGGGTTCGGAGTAATGAAAAACTGTTTTTT. Translating gives CASSSAGVRSNEKLFF.